One sample yielded the 8 T cell receptor beta chains listed below, sequenced in a study of immune evolution from preneoplasia to lung adenocarcinoma. Profiling relied on immunoSEQ multiplex PCR, and the TCRdb table lists in-frame clones only, not all of them. The table shows 9,500 to 10,000 clones, with more than 75% occurring only once. The sequenced sample consisted of FFPE lung adenocarcinoma in situ tissue. Receptors were obtained from a person of 80 years or more with lung adenocarcinoma.

The chain carries TRBV4-2 and TRBJ2-7; D is tentatively TRBD1 or TRBD2 (5 bases each). Germline CDR1 LGHNA, CDR2 YNFKEQ. This CDR3 spans 16 amino acids. V dropped 2 bases and J dropped 5 bases, with 19 bases sitting between them. The CDR3 bases are TGTGCCAGCAGCCAATTCTCCGGACGGGGCCCCGACGAGCAGTACTTC. Protein sequence: CASSQFSGRGPDEQYF.

The V and J genes are TRBV5-6 and TRBJ1-6; 7 positions match TRBD1. CDR3 length: 13 amino acids. The J segment lost 7 bases and the V segment lost 5 bases, leaving 3 bases of the junction unmatched. CDR1 is SGHDT, CDR2 YYEEEE, per germline. CDR3 sequence reads: CASREGANSPLHF. The DNA of the CDR3 is TGTGCCAGCAGGGAGGGGGCGAATTCACCCCTCCACTTT.

The rearrangement joins TRBV27 to TRBJ2-5, with no clear D. The germline V gene has CDR1 MNHEY and CDR2 SMNVEV (reference sequence). This CDR3 has 13 amino acids. V shed 9 bases and J shed 5 bases, with 16 bases lying between them. DNA of the CDR3: TGTGCCAGGACGGGCCCCACTGAGGAGACCCAGTACTTC. It is translated as CARTGPTEETQYF.

CDR3 bases: TGTGCCAGCAGCCGCGGACAGGGGGCGATCACTGAAGCTTTCTTT. The encoded protein is CASSRGQGAITEAFF. The chain links TRBV7-9 to TRBJ1-1; 11 bases fit TRBD1. The V gene's germline CDR1 is SEHNR and CDR2 FQNEAQ (reference sequence). V shed 5 bases, J shed 4 bases, and the junction held 6 bases outside the gene matches. This CDR3 is built from 15 residues. The entire variable domain, with the rest obtained from reference TRBV7-9 and TRBJ1-1, is as follows: DTGVSQNPRHKITKRGQNVTFRCDPISEHNRLYWYRQTLGQGPEFLTYFQNEAQLEKSRLLSDRFSAERPKGSFSTLEIQRTEQGDSAMYLCASSRGQGAITEAFFGQGTRLTVV.

The V call is TRBV7-8, the J call TRBJ1-3; D uncertain. The germline CDR1 and CDR2 sequences are SGHVS and FQNEAQ. The CDR3 sequence is 14 residues long. V lost 4 bases, J lost 5 bases, and 12 bases lay in between. CDR3 region: CASSSTYGRNTIYF. In DNA form, the CDR3 reads TGTGCCAGCAGCTCCACGTACGGGAGAAACACCATATATTTT.

V usage is TRBV11-2 and J usage is TRBJ2-7, with TRBD1 as a possible D gene (6 bases). V lost 5 bases to trimming and J lost 2 bases, with 16 bases between them. From germline, CDR1 is SGHAT and CDR2 FQNNGV. CDR3 length: 15 amino acids. The CDR3 region is CASSVRQVITYEQYF. DNA for the CDR3: TGTGCCAGCAGCGTCAGACAGGTGATTACCTACGAGCAGTACTTC.

The chain is built from TRBV28 and TRBJ1-4; tentatively, D is TRBD1 (5 bases). Trimming took 4 bases from V and 4 from J, leaving 13 bases between them. The CDR3 has 15 amino acids. The germline gives CDR1 MDHEN, CDR2 SYDVKM. The CDR3 DNA reads as TGTGCCAGCAGTTCATGGGGACTACTTAATGAAAAACTGTTTTTT. It yields the protein CASSSWGLLNEKLFF.

This chain joins TRBV19 and TRBJ2-3; 10 bases match TRBD1. This CDR3 region has 16 residues. Germline lookup yields CDR1 LNHDA and CDR2 SQIVND (reference sequence). With V trimmed by 5 bases and J by 1 base, 6 bases remained unmatched. For the CDR3, the DNA is TGTGCCAGTAGTCAAACCGGGACAGGGGGCACAGATACGCAGTATTTT. Translating it yields CASSQTGTGGTDTQYF.